This T cell receptor (beta chain) was obtained from a study of tumor and adjacent non-tumor tissue in lung cancer. Across the study: There were 12 adenocarcinoma, a couple of squamous cell carcinoma and 1 small cell lung cancer cases. Samples averaged approximately 4.2 million productive TCRbeta reads each.

TCRbeta libraries were built with three rounds of nested PCR, modified from ARM-PCR. TCRdb itself ran the multiplex PCR reads through MiXCR, one entry per CDR3 protein. The table has some 73,000 distinct CDR3 sequences, 80% to 90% seen once. The CDR3 has 15 residues. The germline V and J ends were trimmed by 8 bases and 5 bases, with 16 bases remaining between them. Looked up from germline, CDR1 is MNHEY and CDR2 is SVGAGI. No cell sorting was done before RNA was extracted from the tissue. This non-tumor lung sample came from over 3 cm beyond the tumor edge. The TCR was taken from a man in his fifties or sixties with non-small cell lung cancer. Sample: distant non-tumor lung tissue. The rearrangement uses TRBV6-5 and TRBJ1-6, with D unclear. CDR3 protein: CASGWIRRDNSPLHF. The DNA of the CDR3 is TGTGCCAGCGGCTGGATACGGCGCGATAATTCACCCCTCCACTTT.